The clone carrying this T cell receptor (beta chain) has ten or more counts. TCRdb recomputed calls from the 5' RACE reads with MiXCR, one row per CDR3 protein. The sample yields more than 20,000 distinct CDR3 sequences, about 13% seen once. The sample's time point: sample taken at primary tumor resection. The study sequenced unsorted whole RNA from tumor, nontumor lung or frozen PBMC. This sample was included in a study of spatial heterogeneity in lung cancer. For the study at large: Sequencing consistently turned up more beta-chain sequences than alpha-chain sequences.

In germline, CDR1 is SEHNR, CDR2 FQNEAQ (reference sequence). V lost 5 bases, J lost 5 bases, and 8 bases lay in between. This CDR3 spans 12 amino acids. The sequenced sample was PBMCs, obtained at surgery. The sequence was obtained from a female donor with early-stage non-small cell lung cancer. The V and J genes are TRBV7-9 and TRBJ2-3; D is undetermined. CDR3 in DNA: TGTGCCAGCAGCCCTTCCAGAGATACGCAGTATTTT. Amino acid sequence: CASSPSRDTQYF.